Each of the 3 T cell receptor beta chains below was sequenced from the same sample in a study of PD-1 blockade in classical Hodgkin lymphoma. Time point noted: cycle 4 day 1 (C4D1), after less than seven weeks of nivolumab. The patients all showed relapse after autologous stem cell transplantation, while their brentuximab vedotin exposure varied. Sequenced by immunoSEQ multiplex PCR; TCRdb stores in-frame clones only, minus some. The table lists tens of thousands of clones, around 80% of them singletons. The sample consisted of peripheral blood mononuclear cells (PBMCs), taken before the fourth cycle of nivolumab. The receptors come from a human donor with classical Hodgkin lymphoma.

The rearrangement uses TRBV6-5 and TRBJ2-7, with 8 bases identical to TRBD2. The CDR3 runs to 13 residues. V lost 8 bases to trimming and J lost 2 bases; unmatched junction nucleotides: 5. Germline V gene data show CDR1 as MNHEY and CDR2 as SVGAGI. The CDR3 nucleotides are TGTGCCAGCTGGGGACTAGGAGCCTACGAGCAGTACTTC. Its translation is CASWGLGAYEQYF.

The chain joins TRBV19 to TRBJ1-1, with no clear D. The V end was cut by 4 bases, the J end by 6 bases, with 21 bases between. Germline V gene sequence: CDR1 LNHDA, CDR2 SQIVND (reference sequence). This CDR3 is built from 16 residues. Here the CDR3 DNA reads TGTGCCAGTAGTACTCTGGGGTCGGGTACGATCCCTGAAGCTTTCTTT. Translation gives CASSTLGSGTIPEAFF.

The rearrangement links TRBV7-8 to TRBJ2-7, with 7 bases lining up with TRBD2. Germline CDR1 and CDR2: SGHVS and FQNEAQ. V lost 6 bases and J lost 0; bases outside the gene matches: 5. This CDR3 comprises 14 residues. The CDR3 here is CASRRRGDSYEQYF. In DNA form, the CDR3 reads TGTGCCAGCAGGAGACGGGGGGACTCCTACGAGCAGTACTTC.